The 10 T cell receptor beta chains reported below all come from one sample, sequenced in a study of blood T cell repertoires in COVID-19. Some clones are missing from TCRdb's copy, which holds only in-frame ones; the method was immunoSEQ multiplex PCR. The sample consists of around 96,000 clones, about 95% of them appearing once. Material: peripheral blood. Source of these receptors: a human donor with active COVID-19. The donor label of this sample is uncertain.

The J gene is TRBJ2-7, the V gene TRBV5-1; perhaps TRBD2 as D (5 bases). This CDR3 has 16 amino acids. The V end lost 4 bases, the J end lost 4 bases, and 21 bases lay between the germline ends. Germline V gene sequence: CDR1 SGHRS, CDR2 YFSETQ. CDR3 bases: TGCGCCAGCAGCCCTGGGGTGGGGTCCCCGGGGTACGAGCAGTACTTC. As protein: CASSPGVGSPGYEQYF.

The rearrangement uses TRBV2 and TRBJ1-5; tentative D call: TRBD1 (6 bases). The CDR3 runs 15 residues. Germline V gene lookup returns CDR1 SNHLY and CDR2 FYNNEI. Trimming took 7 bases from V and 0 from J, leaving 13 bases between them. Here the CDR3 reads CASKQGRFSNQPQHF. The CDR3 DNA reads TGTGCCAGCAAACAGGGACGGTTTAGCAATCAGCCCCAGCATTTT.

The V and J genes are TRBV7-9 and TRBJ1-3, with unresolved D. The germline gives CDR1 SEHNR, CDR2 FQNEAQ (reference sequence). The V and J ends lost 3 bases and 0 bases respectively, with 15 bases between them. The CDR3 loop spans 17 amino acids. CDR3 sequence: CASSLPGKQSSGNTIYF. Written as DNA, the CDR3 is TGTGCCAGCAGCTTGCCGGGAAAACAGAGCTCTGGAAACACCATATATTTT.

This clone was recorded only once. V usage is TRBV28 and J usage is TRBJ1-4, with D perhaps matching TRBD1 (6 bases). The germline gives CDR1 MDHEN, CDR2 SYDVKM. V gave up 6 bases and J gave up 7 bases, with 18 bases separating them. The CDR3 is made up of 15 amino acids. The CDR3 loop reads CASSRRAGAGEKLFF. In DNA, the CDR3 is TGTGCCAGCAGCCGACGCGCAGGGGCGGGTGAAAAACTGTTTTTT.

CDR3 protein: CASSLGQGIASYEQYF. CDR3 sequence (DNA): TGCGCCAGCAGCTTGGGGCAGGGGATTGCGTCTTACGAGCAGTACTTC. The chain couples TRBV5-1 to TRBJ2-7; the D gene is possibly TRBD1 (6 bases). Trimming took 0 bases from V and 4 from J, leaving 17 bases between them. Germline lookup yields CDR1 SGHRS and CDR2 YFSETQ. CDR3 size: 16 residues.

This chain links TRBV28 with TRBJ2-6, with no clear D. From germline, CDR1 is MDHEN and CDR2 SYDVKM. V gave up 6 bases and J gave up 0 bases, with 3 bases separating them. The CDR3 spans 13 residues. CDR3 loop: CASSLSGANVLTF. In nucleotides, the CDR3 is TGTGCCAGCAGCCTCTCTGGGGCCAACGTCCTGACTTTC. The whole variable domain, remainder taken from reference TRBV28 and TRBJ2-6, is DVKVTQSSRYLVKRTGEKVFLECVQDMDHENMFWYRQDPGLGLRLIYFSYDVKMKEKGDIPEGYSVSREKKERFSLILESASTNQTSMYLCASSLSGANVLTFGAGSRLTVL.

This clone was recorded once. This sequence joins TRBV24-1 and TRBJ1-3; D is unclear. CDR1 is KGHDR, CDR2 SFDVKD, per germline. The CDR3 totals 15 residues. Trimming removed 3 bases from V and 1 base from J, with 9 bases in between. CDR3 DNA: TGTGCCACCAGTGATCCCATCGGGTCTGGAAACACCATATATTTT. It encodes CATSDPIGSGNTIYF.

The V call is TRBV11-2, the J call TRBJ1-2, with D tentatively TRBD1 (5 bases). CDR1 and CDR2 from the germline V gene are SGHAT and FQNNGV. This CDR3 has 15 amino acids. With 3 bases removed from V and 4 bases from J, the gap between germline ends came to 15 bases. CDR3 region: CASSFRQSPIYGYTF. The DNA of the CDR3 is TGTGCCAGCAGCTTTCGACAGTCCCCTATCTATGGCTACACCTTC.

This sequence joins TRBV29-1 and TRBJ2-7; D unresolved. There are 13 residues in the CDR3. From germline, CDR1 is SQVTM and CDR2 ANQGSEA. The V gene lost 3 bases and the J gene lost 0 bases, with 9 bases spanning the gap. CDR3 DNA: TGCAGCGTTGATGGTTCCGGCTCCTACGAGCAGTACTTC. Amino acid sequence: CSVDGSGSYEQYF.

The chain joins TRBV13 to TRBJ2-1; 8 bases map to TRBD2. The germline CDR1 and CDR2 sequences are PRHDT and FYEKMQ (reference sequence). With 3 bases clipped from V and 1 base from J, the junction kept 2 bases outside the gene matches. CDR3 length: 15 residues. The CDR3 here is CASSFSGTSYNEQFF. The CDR3 nucleotides are TGTGCCAGCAGCTTTAGCGGGACTTCCTACAATGAGCAGTTCTTC.